This TCR beta chain was profiled in a study of CD8 T cells in Susac syndrome. Germline CDR1 is MNHEY and CDR2 is SMNVEV (reference sequence). This CDR3 comprises 13 residues. Trimming pared 3 bases from V and 6 bases from J, leaving 10 bases between. Sequencing of TCR beta was performed on blood CD8+ T cells and on blood CD4+ T cells. When the RNA was reverse transcribed, random hexamers were used with an input of roughly 0.45 to 1 ug. TCRdb independently ran MiXCR on the immunoSEQ multiplex PCR reads; one entry per CDR3 protein. The data contain roughly 200,000 distinct CDR3 sequences, around 96% of them singletons.

The sample taken for sequencing was CD4+ T cells from PBMCs. The chain uses TRBV27 and TRBJ2-3, with D possibly TRBD2 on 6 matching bases. The origin of this receptor is a human donor in good health. DNA for the CDR3: TGTGCCAGCAGTTTGCGGGATCAGGATACGCAGTATTTT. Protein product: CASSLRDQDTQYF.